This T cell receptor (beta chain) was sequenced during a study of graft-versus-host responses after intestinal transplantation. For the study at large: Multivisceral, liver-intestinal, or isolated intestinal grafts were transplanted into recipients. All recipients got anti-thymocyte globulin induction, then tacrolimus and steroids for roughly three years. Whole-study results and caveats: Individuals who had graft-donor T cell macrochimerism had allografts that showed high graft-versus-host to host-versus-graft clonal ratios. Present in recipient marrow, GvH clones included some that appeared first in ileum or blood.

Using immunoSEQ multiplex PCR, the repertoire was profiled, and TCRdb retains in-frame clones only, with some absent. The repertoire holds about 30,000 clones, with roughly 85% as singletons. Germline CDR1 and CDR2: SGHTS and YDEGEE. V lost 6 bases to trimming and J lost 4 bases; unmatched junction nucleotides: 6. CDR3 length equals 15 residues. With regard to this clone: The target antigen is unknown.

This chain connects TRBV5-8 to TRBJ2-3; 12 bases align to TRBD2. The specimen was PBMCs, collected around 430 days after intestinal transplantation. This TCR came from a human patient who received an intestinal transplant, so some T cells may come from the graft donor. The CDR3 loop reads CASKSGTSGPDTQYF. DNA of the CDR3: TGTGCCAGCAAGTCCGGGACTAGCGGGCCAGATACGCAGTATTTT.